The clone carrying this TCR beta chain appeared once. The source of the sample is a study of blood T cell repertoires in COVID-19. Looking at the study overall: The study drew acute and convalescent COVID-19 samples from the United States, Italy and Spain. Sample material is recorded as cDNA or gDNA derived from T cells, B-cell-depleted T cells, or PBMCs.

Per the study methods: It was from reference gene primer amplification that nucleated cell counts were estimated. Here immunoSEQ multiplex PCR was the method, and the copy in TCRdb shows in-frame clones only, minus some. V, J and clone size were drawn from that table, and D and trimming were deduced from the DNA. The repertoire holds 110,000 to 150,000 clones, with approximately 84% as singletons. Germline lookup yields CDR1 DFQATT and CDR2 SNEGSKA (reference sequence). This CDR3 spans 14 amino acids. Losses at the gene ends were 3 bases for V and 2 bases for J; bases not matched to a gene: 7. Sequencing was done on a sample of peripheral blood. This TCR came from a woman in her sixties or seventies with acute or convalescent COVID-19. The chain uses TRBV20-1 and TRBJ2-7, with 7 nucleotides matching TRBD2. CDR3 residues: CSASWGGTTYEQYF. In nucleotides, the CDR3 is TGCAGTGCTAGTTGGGGGGGTACAACCTACGAGCAGTACTTC.